The source of this T cell receptor beta chain is a study of OX40 agonist ivuxolimab in advanced cancers. Study-wide background: Recorded diagnoses for dose-escalation patients were hepatocellular carcinoma, melanoma, renal cell or head and neck cancer.

As concerns this clone: The antigen is unknown.

Trimming at V came to 4 bases and at J to 5 bases, leaving 10 bases not matched to a gene. Germline lookup yields CDR1 SGDLS and CDR2 YYNGEE. This CDR3 is 16 amino acids long. Some clones are missing from TCRdb's copy, which holds only in-frame ones; the method was immunoSEQ multiplex PCR. The sample records tens of thousands of clones, about 92% being singletons. Study-level points and caveats: The antigen specificity of the peripheral T cells (those that were expanded) was not determined.

The receptor was isolated from an adult with an advanced solid tumor such as melanoma, head and neck, liver or kidney cancer. The sequenced sample was CD4+ or CD8+ T cells sorted from blood, obtained in a trial of the OX40 agonist ivuxolimab. The chain combines TRBV9 with TRBJ2-7; 12 nucleotides line up with TRBD1. This CDR3 reads CASSRSVGTGGDEQYF. The CDR3 DNA reads TGTGCCAGCAGCCGCTCCGTGGGGACAGGGGGCGACGAGCAGTACTTC.